The next 18 T cell receptor beta chains were all read from a single sample in a study of cytomegalovirus exposure and HLA in healthy donors. PCR amplification relied on 60 Vbeta primers (plus 13 Jbeta primers). Repertoires were generated with immunoSEQ multiplex PCR, while TCRdb's copy carries only in-frame clones and drops some. The sample holds some 120,000 clones. Sample: PBMCs. These receptors were taken from a man younger than 45 in good health and CMV-seronegative.

The V call is TRBV9, the J call TRBJ2-5; D is possibly TRBD1 (6 bases). The germline V gene encodes CDR1 SGDLS and CDR2 YYNGEE. V was pared by 0 bases and J by 4 bases, with 7 bases between. The CDR3 has 13 residues. The CDR3 coding sequence is TGTGCCAGCAGCGTAGCCAGGGGAGAGACCCAGTACTTC. This translates into CASSVARGETQYF.

The chain combines TRBV13 with TRBJ2-3; TRBD1 aligns across 10 bases. CDR1 is PRHDT, CDR2 FYEKMQ, per germline (reference sequence). This CDR3 has 18 amino acids. With V trimmed by 2 bases and J by 6 bases, 14 bases remained unmatched. CDR3 in DNA: TGTGCCAGCAGCTTACAAAGCTCTGGGACAGGGGCACCGGATACGCAGTATTTT. Protein product: CASSLQSSGTGAPDTQYF. Supplemented by reference TRBV13 and TRBJ2-3, the full variable domain reads AAGVIQSPRHLIKEKRETATLKCYPIPRHDTVYWYQQGPGQDPQFLISFYEKMQSDKGSIPDRFSAQQFSDYHSELNMSSLELGDSALYFCASSLQSSGTGAPDTQYFGPGTRLTVL.

This chain connects TRBV2 to TRBJ1-5; D not certain. The germline V gene encodes CDR1 SNHLY and CDR2 FYNNEI. Trimming removed 3 bases from V and 1 base from J, with 7 bases in between. CDR3 length: 14 residues. CDR3 coding DNA: TGTGCCAGCAGTGACAAGGAGAGCAATCAGCCCCAGCATTTT. The encoded protein is CASSDKESNQPQHF.

The rearrangement joins TRBV28 to TRBJ2-3, with 8 bases fitting TRBD2. The CDR3 consists of 14 residues. J was trimmed by 4 bases and V by 8 bases; bases with no gene match: 8. From germline, CDR1 is MDHEN and CDR2 SYDVKM. Here the CDR3 reads CASGSRGGADTQYF. CDR3 DNA: TGTGCCAGCGGGTCCCGGGGGGGTGCAGATACGCAGTATTTT.

This chain links TRBV5-6 with TRBJ2-1; TRBD2 might be the D (7 bases). V was pared by 0 bases and J by 9 bases, with 10 bases between. CDR3 size: 13 residues. The germline V gene encodes CDR1 SGHDT and CDR2 YYEEEE. CDR3 in DNA: TGTGCCAGCAGCTTGGAGGGGGGGGCTGAGCAGTTCTTC. Amino acid sequence: CASSLEGGAEQFF.

This chain connects TRBV7-7 to TRBJ1-4, with a possible D match to TRBD1 (5 bases). Germline CDR1 is SSHAT and CDR2 is FNYEAQ (reference sequence). V was clipped by 1 base and J by 3 bases, with 9 bases between them. The CDR3 has 15 residues. CDR3 nucleotide sequence: TGTGCCAGCAGCTTAGGGCAGGGCCCTAATGAAAAACTGTTTTTT. This sequence encodes CASSLGQGPNEKLFF.

The rearrangement joins TRBV14 to TRBJ2-5; D is possibly TRBD1 (5 bases). Germline lookup yields CDR1 SGHDN and CDR2 FVKESK. V was shortened by 0 bases and J by 1 base, with 12 bases between the two germline ends. The CDR3 sequence is 16 residues long. For the CDR3, the DNA is TGTGCCAGCAGCCAAGATCGCCAGGGTACCCAAGAGACCCAGTACTTC. Encoded protein: CASSQDRQGTQETQYF.

The chain combines TRBV18 with TRBJ1-2; tentative D call: TRBD1 (5 bases). Trimming shortened V by 5 bases and J by 6 bases, and 16 bases separated the two germline ends. The germline V gene encodes CDR1 KGHSH and CDR2 LQKENI. CDR3 length: 14 residues. The CDR3 DNA reads as TGTGCCAGCTCATCCCTGCAGGGCCGTGATGGCTACACCTTC. It yields the protein CASSSLQGRDGYTF.

The chain carries TRBV7-2 and TRBJ2-2; 7 bases are shared with TRBD2. This CDR3 has 15 amino acids. Germline CDR1 is SGHTA and CDR2 is FQGNSA. The junction had 8 bases not matched to a gene; V was cut back by 9 bases and J by 1 base. CDR3 in DNA: TGTGCCAGAACCGGGTCGGGGGGGAACACCGGGGAGCTGTTTTTT. Amino acid sequence: CARTGSGGNTGELFF.

V is TRBV5-1 and J is TRBJ2-1; maybe TRBD2 (6 bases). The germline V gene has CDR1 SGHRS and CDR2 YFSETQ. Trimming removed 0 bases from V and 3 bases from J, with 13 bases in between. This CDR3 is built from 16 residues. In DNA, the CDR3 is TGCGCCAGCAGCTTGGGTGTTGGCGGGGTCTACAATGAGCAGTTCTTC. Translation gives CASSLGVGGVYNEQFF.

In nucleotides, the CDR3 is TGCGCCAGCAGCCAAGATACCAGGGCACTGGCCGAGCAGTACTTC. The encoded protein is CASSQDTRALAEQYF. The chain has TRBV4-1 and TRBJ2-7; maybe TRBD1 (5 bases). This CDR3 is built from 15 residues. V lost 0 bases and J 6 bases, leaving 15 bases between the germline ends. CDR1 and CDR2 from the germline V gene are MGHRA and YSYEKL.

V gene TRBV19 combines with J gene TRBJ1-4; D is possibly TRBD1 (5 bases). The CDR3 loop spans 16 amino acids. CDR1 is LNHDA, CDR2 SQIVND, per germline (reference sequence). V was shortened by 5 bases and J by 0 bases, with 13 bases between the two germline ends. CDR3 sequence (DNA): TGTGCCAGTAGTCGGGGGGGTTCTGCAACTAATGAAAAACTGTTTTTT. This encodes CASSRGGSATNEKLFF. Full variable domain (missing parts from reference TRBV19 and TRBJ1-4): DGGITQSPKYLFRKEGQNVTLSCEQNLNHDAMYWYRQDPGQGLRLIYYSQIVNDFQKGDIAEGYSVSREKKESFPLTVTSAQKNPTAFYLCASSRGGSATNEKLFFGSGTQLSVL.

The chain recombines TRBV5-1 with TRBJ2-2; a weak D match, TRBD1 (5 bases). Germline V gene sequence: CDR1 SGHRS, CDR2 YFSETQ. Trimming removed 0 bases at V and 2 bases at J, with 8 bases between. This CDR3 contains 15 residues. This CDR3 reads CASSLVGPNTGELFF. The CDR3 bases are TGCGCCAGCAGCTTGGTGGGGCCAAACACCGGGGAGCTGTTTTTT.

This chain joins TRBV7-2 and TRBJ2-3; no clear D. The CDR3 contains 12 residues. V lost 5 bases to trimming and J lost 4 bases, with 7 bases between them. The germline gives CDR1 SGHTA, CDR2 FQGNSA. CDR3 nucleotide sequence: TGTGCCAGCAGCCTTTTTGCAGATACGCAGTATTTT. The encoded protein is CASSLFADTQYF.

V is TRBV6-1 and J is TRBJ1-5, with D maybe TRBD1 (6 bases). This CDR3 comprises 14 residues. V was clipped by 9 bases and J by 1 base, with 13 bases between them. The germline V gene has CDR1 MNHNS and CDR2 SASEGT. CDR3 protein: CASYPTGSNQPQHF. In DNA form, the CDR3 reads TGTGCCAGTTACCCCACAGGGAGCAATCAGCCCCAGCATTTT.

The genes are TRBV16 and TRBJ1-2; a weak D match, TRBD1 (5 bases). The V end was cut by 2 bases, the J end by 0 bases, with 13 bases between. Germline V gives CDR1 KGHSY, CDR2 FQNENV. The CDR3 covers 16 residues. As DNA, the CDR3 is TGTGCCAGCAGCCAAGGTTCAGGGATAGCTAACTATGGCTACACCTTC. This encodes CASSQGSGIANYGYTF.

V is TRBV19 and J is TRBJ2-1, with D maybe TRBD2 (7 bases). Germline lookup yields CDR1 LNHDA and CDR2 SQIVND (reference sequence). V shed 10 bases and J shed 4 bases, with 17 bases lying between them. The CDR3 is 14 residues long. The CDR3 coding sequence is TGTGCCACCGAGGGGGGGATCGCTTACAATGAGCAGTTCTTC. As protein: CATEGGIAYNEQFF.

Here the CDR3 reads CAISPRLRTTGANVLTF. CDR3 nucleotide sequence: TGTGCCATCAGTCCGAGACTGAGGACAACTGGGGCCAACGTCCTGACTTTC. The J gene is TRBJ2-6, the V gene TRBV10-3; D is perhaps TRBD1 (5 bases). CDR1 and CDR2 (germline): ENHRY, SYGVKD. The V and J ends lost 5 bases and 2 bases respectively, with 16 bases between them. CDR3 size: 17 residues.